This entry concerns a single T cell receptor beta chain. Antigen unknown. The data originate from a study of cytomegalovirus exposure and HLA in healthy donors. Study-level points and caveats: It was reportedly the case that the classifier diagnosed cytomegalovirus status with high specificity and sensitivity.

CDR1 is WNHNN and CDR2 is SYGVQD in the germline V gene (reference sequence). V dropped 2 bases and J dropped 3; count of bases not matched to a gene: 4. This CDR3 contains 15 residues. A multiplex PCR was run with 60 Vbeta primers and 13 Jbeta primers. Sequenced by immunoSEQ multiplex PCR; TCRdb stores in-frame clones only, minus some. The repertoire holds 90,000 to 120,000 clones, about four fifths seen once, with about 4% in the top ten. This TCR was sampled from a female donor in good health and CMV-seropositive. V usage is TRBV10-1 and J usage is TRBJ2-3; TRBD1 agrees at 8 bases. The sequencing input was PBMCs. The CDR3 here is CASSETGGMTDTQYF. The DNA for the CDR3 is TGCGCCAGCAGTGAGACAGGGGGAATGACAGATACGCAGTATTTT.